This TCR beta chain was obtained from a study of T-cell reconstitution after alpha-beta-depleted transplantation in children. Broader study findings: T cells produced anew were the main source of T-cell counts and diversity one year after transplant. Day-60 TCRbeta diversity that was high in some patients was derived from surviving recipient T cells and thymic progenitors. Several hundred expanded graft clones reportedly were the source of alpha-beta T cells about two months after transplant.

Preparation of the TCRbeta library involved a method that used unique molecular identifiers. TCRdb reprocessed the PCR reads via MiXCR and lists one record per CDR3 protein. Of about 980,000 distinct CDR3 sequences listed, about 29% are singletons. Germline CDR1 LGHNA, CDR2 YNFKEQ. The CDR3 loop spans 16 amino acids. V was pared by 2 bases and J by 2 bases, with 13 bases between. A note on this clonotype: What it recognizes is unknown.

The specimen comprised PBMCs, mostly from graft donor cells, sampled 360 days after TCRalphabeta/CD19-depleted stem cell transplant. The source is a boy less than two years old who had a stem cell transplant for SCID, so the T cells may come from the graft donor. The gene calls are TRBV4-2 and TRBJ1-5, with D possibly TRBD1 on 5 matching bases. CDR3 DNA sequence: TGTGCCAGCAGCCAATGGGGGGATGATGGCAATCAGCCCCAGCATTTT. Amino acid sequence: CASSQWGDDGNQPQHF.